This entry lists 25 T cell receptor beta chains sequenced from one sample in a study of beta chain features in type 1 diabetes. The study reverse transcribed the entire isolated RNA, so it sequenced expressed TCRB transcripts. The table came from immunoSEQ multiplex PCR; TCRdb's copy has only in-frame clones and leaves some out. The sample holds roughly 610,000 clones, around a sixth seen once. What was sequenced was naive CD4+ T cells from blood. Receptors were obtained from a man younger than 35 in good health.

This clone was detected many times. This chain joins TRBV4-3 and TRBJ2-4; TRBD1 is a possible D gene (5 bases). CDR1 and CDR2 from the germline V gene are LGHNA and YSLEER. V was pared by 2 bases and J by 0 bases, with 11 bases between. The CDR3 consists of 16 residues. CDR3 sequence (DNA): TGCGCCAGCAGCCAATCGACAGTGCAAGCCAAAAACATTCAGTACTTC. It specifies CASSQSTVQAKNIQYF.

This clone was observed a few times. The chain uses TRBV28 and TRBJ2-1, with D uncertain. CDR1 MDHEN and CDR2 SYDVKM come from the germline V gene. Trimming removed 6 bases from V and 0 bases from J, with 12 bases in between. The length of the CDR3 is 15 residues. The CDR3: CASSHFRSSYNEQFF. As DNA, the CDR3 is TGTGCCAGCAGCCACTTCAGGAGCTCCTACAATGAGCAGTTCTTC.

Only a few counts were recorded for this clone. This chain joins TRBV28 and TRBJ1-2; D possibly corresponds to TRBD1 (5 bases). There are 13 residues in the CDR3. Germline V gene lookup returns CDR1 MDHEN and CDR2 SYDVKM. V gave up 6 bases and J gave up 6 bases, with 14 bases separating them. The CDR3 sequence is CASSVGTENGYTF. CDR3 sequence (DNA): TGTGCCAGCAGCGTGGGGACGGAGAATGGCTACACCTTC.

CDR3 amino acids: CASSPPSWETQYF. The CDR3 DNA reads as TGTGCCAGCAGCCCTCCGAGCTGGGAGACCCAGTACTTC. V is TRBV9 and J is TRBJ2-5, with unresolved D. The length of the CDR3 is 13 residues. Germline assignment: CDR1 SGDLS and CDR2 YYNGEE. V was trimmed by 4 bases and J by 5 bases, leaving 12 bases between them.

The chain is built from TRBV7-9 and TRBJ2-2; no definite D call. The V and J ends lost 5 bases and 0 bases respectively, with 10 bases between them. The V gene's germline CDR1 is SEHNR and CDR2 FQNEAQ (reference sequence). The CDR3 contains 15 residues. CDR3 sequence: CASSDRPANTGELFF. The CDR3 bases are TGTGCCAGCAGCGACCGACCAGCGAACACCGGGGAGCTGTTTTTT.

This chain links TRBV9 with TRBJ2-7; D is possibly TRBD1 (5 bases). Germline V CDR1 and CDR2: SGDLS, YYNGEE. The CDR3 totals 16 residues. Deletions cut 0 bases from V and 5 bases from J, with 18 bases between. This CDR3 reads CASSVGSARARDEQYF. CDR3 nucleotides: TGTGCCAGCAGCGTAGGTTCGGCCAGGGCTCGTGACGAGCAGTACTTC.

V is TRBV7-9 and J is TRBJ2-3; 7 nucleotides line up with TRBD2. The germline CDR1 and CDR2 sequences are SEHNR and FQNEAQ (reference sequence). Unmatched junction bases numbered 4, after V lost 1 base and J lost 0 bases. The CDR3 runs to 16 residues. Here the CDR3 DNA reads TGTGCCAGCAGCTTAGGGTCTAGCGGCAGCACAGATACGCAGTATTTT. Translation: CASSLGSSGSTDTQYF. Based on the CDR3 plus reference TRBV7-9 and TRBJ2-3, the full variable domain is DTGVSQNPRHKITKRGQNVTFRCDPISEHNRLYWYRQTLGQGPEFLTYFQNEAQLEKSRLLSDRFSAERPKGSFSTLEIQRTEQGDSAMYLCASSLGSSGSTDTQYFGPGTRLTVL.

This chain uses TRBV18 with TRBJ2-7; possibly TRBD2 for D (7 bases). The CDR3 spans 15 residues. The V end lost 3 bases, the J end lost 1 base, and 13 bases lay between the germline ends. Germline V gene data show CDR1 as KGHSH and CDR2 as LQKENI. As DNA, the CDR3 is TGTGCCAGCTCACCGGCGGGGGCTATGTCCTACGAGCAGTACTTC. Translation gives CASSPAGAMSYEQYF.

A few counts support this clone. The chain couples TRBV10-3 to TRBJ2-6; D unclear. Trimming pared 2 bases from V and 0 bases from J, leaving 11 bases between. Germline V gene sequence: CDR1 ENHRY, CDR2 SYGVKD. CDR3 length: 17 residues. The CDR3 DNA sequence: TGTGCCATCAGTGAGAGAAGAGACCGCTCTGGGGCCAACGTCCTGACTTTC. This encodes CAISERRDRSGANVLTF.

The chain has TRBV7-2 and TRBJ2-1; 7 nucleotides align to TRBD2. Looked up from germline, CDR1 is SGHTA and CDR2 is FQGNSA. Trimming cost V 5 bases and J 7 bases; bases outside gene matches: 14. This CDR3 region has 16 residues. In nucleotides, the CDR3 is TGTGCCAGCAGCCGAGTGGGGGGGGAAGGGACGAATGAGCAGTTCTTC. This encodes CASSRVGGEGTNEQFF.

V usage is TRBV30 and J usage is TRBJ2-7; tentative D call: TRBD1 (6 bases). V was trimmed by 0 bases and J by 2 bases, leaving 14 bases between them. The germline CDR1 and CDR2 sequences are GTSNPN and SVGIG (reference sequence). This CDR3 region has 15 residues. The CDR3 DNA is TGTGCCTGGAGTGTAGGACAGCACTATACCTACGAGCAGTACTTC. Protein sequence: CAWSVGQHYTYEQYF.

V is TRBV20-1 and J is TRBJ2-7; D call uncertain. The CDR3 contains 10 residues. Germline-derived CDR1 and CDR2 are DFQATT and SNEGSKA (reference sequence). Trimming stripped 3 bases from V and 6 bases from J, with 6 bases between. The CDR3 loop is CSASPAEQYF. The DNA of the CDR3 is TGCAGTGCTAGCCCGGCCGAGCAGTACTTC.

The chain couples TRBV5-1 to TRBJ2-2; possible D gene TRBD1, 5 bases. CDR1 and CDR2 from the germline V gene are SGHRS and YFSETQ. Trimming took 6 bases from V and 1 from J, leaving 13 bases between them. This CDR3 spans 15 amino acids. The CDR3 nucleotides are TGCGCCAGCACCCCCCTGGGGCGGAACACCGGGGAGCTGTTTTTT. It codes for CASTPLGRNTGELFF.

Details on this clone: A clone one base away is much larger, so this may be a read error. This sample also contains other DNA sequences that code for the same CDR3. The chain recombines TRBV28 with TRBJ1-2; D gene ambiguous. The germline V gene has CDR1 MDHEN and CDR2 SYDVKM. Trimming took 4 bases from V and 5 from J, leaving 2 bases between them. The CDR3 is 10 residues long. CDR3 in amino acids: CASSSYGYTF. DNA for the CDR3: TGTGCCAGCAGTTCTTATGGCTACACCTTC.

The rearrangement links TRBV10-3 to TRBJ2-7; TRBD2 matches 11 bases. J lost 2 bases, V lost 8 bases, and 8 bases had no gene match. The CDR3 runs to 15 residues. The V gene's germline CDR1 is ENHRY and CDR2 SYGVKD. The CDR3: CAIGLTSGSAYEQYF. The DNA for the CDR3 is TGTGCCATCGGGCTTACTAGCGGGAGTGCCTACGAGCAGTACTTC.

This clone was detected many times. The chain is built from TRBV7-2 and TRBJ2-7; no reliable D call. The germline V and J ends were trimmed by 2 bases and 2 bases, with 4 bases remaining between them. The germline CDR1 and CDR2 sequences are SGHTA and FQGNSA. The CDR3 consists of 12 residues. This CDR3 is CASSLTTYEQYF. Written as DNA, the CDR3 is TGTGCCAGCAGCTTAACGACCTACGAGCAGTACTTC.

This chain uses TRBV2 with TRBJ2-7, with D uncertain. Germline loops: CDR1 SNHLY, CDR2 FYNNEI. The CDR3 extends over 13 amino acids. CDR3 in amino acids: CAVMTGSTYEQYF. The DNA for the CDR3 is TGTGCGGTTATGACCGGGTCAACCTACGAGCAGTACTTC.

This clone was counted a few times. V usage is TRBV19 and J usage is TRBJ1-5; D is unclear. The ends were cut back, 5 bases at V and 6 bases at J, with 14 bases in the middle. Germline V gene data show CDR1 as LNHDA and CDR2 as SQIVND (reference sequence). The CDR3 has 14 amino acids. CDR3 DNA: TGTGCCAGTAGTGGTGGTGGGCTCACTCAGCCCCAGCATTTT. This codes for CASSGGGLTQPQHF.

This chain connects TRBV21-1 to TRBJ1-6; no check of the table's D call, TRBD1, against the DNA was made. TRBV21-1 is tagged as a pseudogene. This CDR3 comprises 16 residues. CDR3 in DNA: TGTGCCAGCAGCAAAAGTCCGGGACAAGTTAATTCACCCCTCCACTTT. Translation gives CASSKSPGQVNSPLHF.

The chain couples TRBV5-4 to TRBJ2-2; D could derive from TRBD1 or TRBD2 (5 bases each). Germline V gives CDR1 SGHNT, CDR2 YYREEE (reference sequence). V was trimmed by 4 bases and J by 5 bases, leaving 21 bases between them. The CDR3 has 17 amino acids. The CDR3 protein is CASSLPGRSLGTGELFF. DNA for the CDR3: TGTGCCAGCAGCCTACCGGGGCGATCACTCGGGACCGGGGAGCTGTTTTTT.

The chain recombines TRBV7-3 with TRBJ2-2; 7 bases align to TRBD2. Germline V gene data show CDR1 as SGHTA and CDR2 as FQGTGA. The V gene end was trimmed by 1 base and the J gene end by 0 bases; junction bases not matched to a gene: 8. The CDR3 has 18 residues. DNA of the CDR3: TGTGCCAGCAGCTTAAAGGCGGGGGTCCTCGCGAACACCGGGGAGCTGTTTTTT. It encodes CASSLKAGVLANTGELFF.

This clone was seen a handful of times. This rearrangement joins TRBV5-1 to TRBJ2-4; weak D call: TRBD1 (6 bases). V lost 4 bases and J lost 1, with 15 bases in between. The germline V gene encodes CDR1 SGHRS and CDR2 YFSETQ. The CDR3 spans 16 residues. The CDR3 protein is CASSDSTGSAKNIQYF. The CDR3 nucleotides are TGCGCCAGCAGCGACAGTACAGGGTCGGCCAAAAACATTCAGTACTTC.

About this clone itself: The identical CDR3 is also encoded by other nucleotide sequences in the sample. This sequence joins TRBV18 and TRBJ2-1; TRBD1 matches 7 bases. The CDR3 length is 13 residues. The germline V gene has CDR1 KGHSH and CDR2 LQKENI. With 3 bases clipped from V and 6 bases from J, the junction kept 2 bases outside the gene matches. For the CDR3, the DNA is TGTGCCAGCTCACCCGACAGGGTCAATGAGCAGTTCTTC. Its translation: CASSPDRVNEQFF.

Concerning this clone: Other DNA sequences in this specimen translate into the identical CDR3. The chain couples TRBV5-1 to TRBJ2-1, with 11 positions matching TRBD2. This CDR3 spans 15 amino acids. The J segment lost 5 bases and the V segment lost 4 bases, leaving 5 bases of the junction unmatched. From germline, CDR1 is SGHRS and CDR2 YFSETQ. CDR3 amino acids: CASSLGTSGNNEQFF. DNA for the CDR3: TGCGCCAGCAGCCTAGGGACTAGCGGAAACAATGAGCAGTTCTTC.

This clone was observed a handful of times. At the DNA level, this CDR3 is encoded by other sequences in the same sample as well. J is TRBJ2-5 and V is TRBV6-5, with D unresolved. This CDR3 spans 12 amino acids. CDR1 is MNHEY, CDR2 SVGAGI, per germline. V gave up 0 bases and J gave up 5 bases, with 4 bases separating them. For the CDR3, the DNA is TGTGCCAGCAGTTACTCAGGGGAGACCCAGTACTTC. As protein: CASSYSGETQYF.